The 4 T cell receptor beta chains below come from one sample, sequenced in a study of cytomegalovirus exposure and HLA in healthy donors. Primers: 60 Vbeta forward and 13 Jbeta reverse. TCRdb keeps only in-frame clones here, not all; method: immunoSEQ multiplex PCR. The profile covers 150,000 to 200,000 clones, with 70% to 80% appearing a single time and about 1.4% taken by the ten largest. The material sequenced was PBMCs. All receptors derive from a woman in her forties or fifties in good health and CMV-seronegative.

This chain joins TRBV11-2 and TRBJ1-2; the D is unclear. The V end was cut by 3 bases, the J end by 2 bases, with 10 bases between. CDR1 is SGHAT and CDR2 is FQNNGV in the germline V gene. This CDR3 has 14 amino acids. The DNA for the CDR3 is TGTGCCAGCAGCTTGCGGGGAGGAAACTATGGCTACACCTTC. This sequence encodes CASSLRGGNYGYTF. The whole variable domain, remainder taken from reference TRBV11-2 and TRBJ1-2, is EAGVAQSPRYKIIEKRQSVAFWCNPISGHATLYWYQQILGQGPKLLIQFQNNGVVDDSQLPKDRFSAERLKGVDSTLKIQPAKLEDSAVYLCASSLRGGNYGYTFGSGTRLTVV.

The rearrangement joins TRBV10-3 to TRBJ1-1; 7 bases match TRBD1. Germline V gives CDR1 ENHRY, CDR2 SYGVKD. The CDR3 consists of 15 residues. V shed 6 bases, J shed 1 base, and the junction held 8 bases outside the gene matches. The CDR3 is CAISDYSGGNTEAFF. CDR3 in DNA: TGTGCCATCAGCGATTACTCAGGGGGGAACACTGAAGCTTTCTTT.

The chain carries TRBV7-3 and TRBJ2-5; 7 positions agree with TRBD2. The CDR3 sequence is 14 residues long. Per the germline V gene, CDR1 is SGHTA and CDR2 is FQGTGA. The ends lost 5 bases at V and 2 bases at J; junction bases unmatched: 5. Written as DNA, the CDR3 is TGTGCCAGCAGCCCAGGCGGGGGACAAGAGACCCAGTACTTC. As protein: CASSPGGGQETQYF. The variable domain in full, with the rest retrieved from reference TRBV7-3 and TRBJ2-5, is GAGVSQTPSNKVTEKGKYVELRCDPISGHTALYWYRQSLGQGPEFLIYFQGTGAADDSGLPNDRFFAVRPEGSVSTLKIQRTERGDSAVYLCASSPGGGQETQYFGPGTRLLVL.

Comments on this clone: Other DNA sequences from this sample encode an identical CDR3 as well. This rearrangement joins TRBV9 to TRBJ2-1; 7 bases align to TRBD2. This CDR3 is built from 16 residues. Germline V gene data show CDR1 as SGDLS and CDR2 as YYNGEE. Germline trimming cut 0 bases from V and 3 bases from J; bases unmatched to any gene: 6. CDR3: CASSVAGQRGYNEQFF. CDR3 nucleotide sequence: TGTGCCAGCAGCGTAGCTGGGCAGCGGGGCTACAATGAGCAGTTCTTC.